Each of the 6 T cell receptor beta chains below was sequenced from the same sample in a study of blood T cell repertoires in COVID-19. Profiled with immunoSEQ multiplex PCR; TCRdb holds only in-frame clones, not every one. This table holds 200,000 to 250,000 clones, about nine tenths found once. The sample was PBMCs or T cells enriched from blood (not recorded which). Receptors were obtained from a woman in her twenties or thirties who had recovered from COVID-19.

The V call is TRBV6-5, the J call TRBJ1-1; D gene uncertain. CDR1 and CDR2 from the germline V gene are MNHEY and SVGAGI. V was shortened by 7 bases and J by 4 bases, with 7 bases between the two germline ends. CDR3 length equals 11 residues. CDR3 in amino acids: CASIGATEAFF. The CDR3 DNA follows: TGTGCCAGCATCGGTGCCACTGAAGCTTTCTTT.

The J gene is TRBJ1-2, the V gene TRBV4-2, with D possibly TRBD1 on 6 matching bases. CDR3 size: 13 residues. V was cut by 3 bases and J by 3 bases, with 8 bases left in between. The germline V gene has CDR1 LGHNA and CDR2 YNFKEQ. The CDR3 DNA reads TGTGCCAGCAGCCAGGGGGCCGACTATGGCTACACCTTC. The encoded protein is CASSQGADYGYTF.

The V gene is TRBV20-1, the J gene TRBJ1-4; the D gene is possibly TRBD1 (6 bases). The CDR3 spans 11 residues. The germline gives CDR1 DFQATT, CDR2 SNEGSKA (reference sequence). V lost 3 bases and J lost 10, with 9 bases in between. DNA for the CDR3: TGCAGTGCTAGCCCCAGGGGAAAACTGTTTTTT. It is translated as CSASPRGKLFF.

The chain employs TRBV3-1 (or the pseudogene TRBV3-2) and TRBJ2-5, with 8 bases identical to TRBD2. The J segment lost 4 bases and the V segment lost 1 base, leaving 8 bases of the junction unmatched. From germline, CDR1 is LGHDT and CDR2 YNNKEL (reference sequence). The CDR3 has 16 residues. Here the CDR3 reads CASSQGTSLTGETQYF. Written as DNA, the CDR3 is TGTGCCAGCAGCCAAGGGACTAGCCTGACTGGAGAGACCCAGTACTTC.

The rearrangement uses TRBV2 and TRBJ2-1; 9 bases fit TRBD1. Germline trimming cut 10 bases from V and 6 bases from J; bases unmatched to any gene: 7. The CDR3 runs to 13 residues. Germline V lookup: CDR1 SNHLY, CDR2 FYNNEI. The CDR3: CATYYRGPNEQFF. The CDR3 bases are TGTGCCACCTACTACAGGGGGCCCAATGAGCAGTTCTTC.

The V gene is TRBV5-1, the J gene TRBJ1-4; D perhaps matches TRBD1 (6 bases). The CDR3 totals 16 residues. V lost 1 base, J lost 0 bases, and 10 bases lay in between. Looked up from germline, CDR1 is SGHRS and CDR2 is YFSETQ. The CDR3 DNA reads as TGCGCCAGCAGCTTGACAGGGCCTGCAACTAATGAAAAACTGTTTTTT. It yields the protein CASSLTGPATNEKLFF.